This T cell receptor beta chain was recorded in a study of shared clonotypes between healthy human individuals. Some clones are missing from TCRdb's copy, which holds only in-frame ones; the method was immunoSEQ multiplex PCR. The sample consists of 600,000 or so clones, roughly 98% of them appearing once. The CDR3 runs to 14 residues. Trimming at V came to 7 bases and at J to 2 bases, leaving 7 bases not matched to a gene. Germline lookup yields CDR1 MNHEY and CDR2 SMNVEV (reference sequence). Positively selected for CCR7, the CD45RO-negative cells used as naive CD8 cells excluded terminally differentiated effector memory CD45RA+ cells.

The V and J genes are TRBV27 and TRBJ2-7; 8 bases line up with TRBD1. The TCR originated in a man in his thirties or forties in good health. Sequencing was carried out using naive CD8+ T cells sorted from blood. The CDR3, as DNA: TGTGCCAGCAACATTACACAGGGGGCCTACGAGCAGTACTTC. Translated: CASNITQGAYEQYF.